This T cell receptor beta chain was sequenced in a study of cytomegalovirus exposure and HLA in healthy donors. Healthy bone marrow donors made up the donors. In the PCR, 60 Vbeta and 13 Jbeta primers were used. As handled by the study authors: Some 10 million shared chains were among the 60 million to 80 million unique TCR beta chains that a later analysis counted. Clones were sequenced by immunoSEQ multiplex PCR, and TCRdb holds only the in-frame ones, with some missing. V, J and clone size are taken as reported in that table, and D and trimming were inferred from the DNA itself. The table has about 65,000 clones, 55% to 65% seen once. Details on this clone: The antigen remains undetermined.

Study-wide points: The authors listed some 150 TCR beta chains as cytomegalovirus-associated. Earlier analysis looked at TCR beta V segments, and most were productive about 87% or about 30% of the time.

V lost 3 bases to trimming and J lost 1 base, with 10 bases between them. CDR3 size: 14 residues. The V gene's germline CDR1 is SGHRS and CDR2 YFSETQ. Sequencing was performed on PBMCs. The chain carries TRBV5-1 and TRBJ2-5; the D is unclear. The TCR originated in a man aged 25 to 40 in good health and CMV-seronegative. The CDR3 protein is CASSYLTLQETQYF. CDR3 DNA sequence: TGCGCCAGCAGCTACTTGACACTCCAAGAGACCCAGTACTTC.